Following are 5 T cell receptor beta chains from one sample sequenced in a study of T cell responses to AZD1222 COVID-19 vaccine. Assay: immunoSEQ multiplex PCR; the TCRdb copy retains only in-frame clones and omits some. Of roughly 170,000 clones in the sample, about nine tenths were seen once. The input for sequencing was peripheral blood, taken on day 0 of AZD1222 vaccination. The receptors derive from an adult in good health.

CDR3 region: CASMVQDGEAFF. The CDR3 DNA is TGTGCCAGCATGGTACAGGACGGTGAAGCTTTCTTT. The genes are TRBV2 and TRBJ1-1; a weak D match, TRBD1 (5 bases). V was cut by 7 bases and J by 7 bases, with 13 bases left in between. CDR3 length: 12 amino acids. The germline CDR1 and CDR2 sequences are SNHLY and FYNNEI.

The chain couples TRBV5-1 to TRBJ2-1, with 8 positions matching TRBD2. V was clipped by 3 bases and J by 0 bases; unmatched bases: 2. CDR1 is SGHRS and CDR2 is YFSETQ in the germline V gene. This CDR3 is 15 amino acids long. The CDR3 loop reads CASSSGTSSYNEQFF. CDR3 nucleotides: TGCGCCAGCAGCTCAGGGACTAGCTCCTACAATGAGCAGTTCTTC.

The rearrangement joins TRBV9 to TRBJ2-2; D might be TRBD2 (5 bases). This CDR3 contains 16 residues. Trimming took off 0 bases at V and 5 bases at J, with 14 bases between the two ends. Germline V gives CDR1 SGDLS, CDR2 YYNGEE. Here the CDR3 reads CASSVGRAGSTGELFF. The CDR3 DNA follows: TGTGCCAGCAGCGTAGGGCGGGCGGGCTCGACCGGGGAGCTGTTTTTT.

This CDR3 reads CASSSRVGIATVNTEAFF. The CDR3 region has the DNA TGTGCCAGCAGCTCACGAGTCGGGATTGCAACGGTGAACACTGAAGCTTTCTTT. The chain joins TRBV13 to TRBJ1-1, with D hard to call. CDR1 is PRHDT, CDR2 FYEKMQ, per germline (reference sequence). The CDR3 length is 18 residues. Trimming pared 4 bases from V and 0 bases from J, leaving 21 bases between.

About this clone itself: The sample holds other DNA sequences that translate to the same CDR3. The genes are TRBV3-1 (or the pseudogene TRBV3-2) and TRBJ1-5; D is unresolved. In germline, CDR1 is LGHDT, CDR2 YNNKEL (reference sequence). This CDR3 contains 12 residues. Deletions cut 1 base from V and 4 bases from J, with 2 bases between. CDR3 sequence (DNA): TGTGCCAGCAGCCAAGGGAATCAGCCCCAGCATTTT. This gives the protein CASSQGNQPQHF.